One TCR beta chain is described in this entry. The germline V gene has CDR1 LNHDA and CDR2 SQIVND (reference sequence). This CDR3 has 16 amino acids. V was pared by 3 bases and J by 0 bases, with 3 bases of the junction left unmatched. This sample is drawn from a study of T cells in Graves' hyperthyroidism and ophthalmopathy. What was amplified from RNA transcripts were TCR beta CDR3 regions. During a first-round RT-PCR of the TCR CDR3, the HTBI primer set was used. Each CDR3 protein is one row after TCRdb ran MiXCR on the multiplex PCR reads. The sample gives hundreds of thousands of distinct CDR3 sequences, about 20% of which show up once; approximately 30% is in the top ten.

The source is a man between 25 and 39 years old with Graves' ophthalmopathy. The genes are TRBV19 and TRBJ2-1; TRBD2 matches 9 bases. Sequenced input: blood. The CDR3 loop reads CASSMVSGSSYNEQFF. The DNA for the CDR3 is TGTGCCAGTAGTATGGTTAGCGGGAGCTCCTACAATGAGCAGTTCTTC.